The 23 T cell receptor beta chains below were found in one sample sequenced in a study of technical replicates of blood from four donors. The method was immunoSEQ multiplex PCR; TCRdb's version includes in-frame clones alone and lacks a portion of them. This sample has tens of thousands of clones, with 95% to 98% found just once. Sequencing input: T cells isolated from PBMCs. Source of these receptors: a human donor in good health.

The chain has TRBV9 and TRBJ2-1; 11 nucleotides match TRBD2. The CDR3 sequence is 18 residues long. Germline CDR1 reads SGDLS; CDR2 reads YYNGEE. Losses at the gene ends were 0 bases for V and 0 bases for J; bases not matched to a gene: 5. The CDR3 DNA reads TGTGCCAGCAGCGTAGCCCCCGGACTAGCGGGCTCCTACAATGAGCAGTTCTTC. As protein: CASSVAPGLAGSYNEQFF.

The rearrangement links TRBV4-1 to TRBJ1-2; weak D call: TRBD1 (6 bases). The CDR3 runs to 16 residues. Trimming removed 0 bases from V and 6 bases from J, with 17 bases in between. Looked up from germline, CDR1 is MGHRA and CDR2 is YSYEKL. This CDR3 is CASSQEQQGSRDGYTF. The CDR3 coding sequence is TGCGCCAGCAGCCAAGAGCAACAGGGAAGTAGAGATGGCTACACCTTC.

This chain uses TRBV13 with TRBJ1-2; 7 bases align to TRBD1. Germline values: CDR1 PRHDT, CDR2 FYEKMQ (reference sequence). This CDR3 has 14 amino acids. V gave up 6 bases and J gave up 2 bases; unmatched junction bases: 6. The CDR3 reads CASRVMGQNYGYTF. The CDR3 DNA reads as TGTGCCAGCAGGGTAATGGGACAGAACTATGGCTACACCTTC.

V and J are TRBV20-1 and TRBJ2-1; possibly TRBD2 for D (6 bases). CDR3 length: 11 amino acids. Looked up from germline, CDR1 is DFQATT and CDR2 is SNEGSKA (reference sequence). The CDR3 loop reads CSGSSYNEQFF. In DNA, the CDR3 is TGCAGCGGGAGCTCCTACAATGAGCAGTTCTTC.

The chain recombines TRBV7-3 with TRBJ1-1; maybe TRBD1 (6 bases). Per germline, CDR1 SGHTA and CDR2 FQGTGA. Deletions cut 4 bases from V and 2 bases from J, with 11 bases between. There are 14 residues in the CDR3. CDR3 residues: CASSSAGANTEAFF. The CDR3 DNA reads TGTGCCAGCAGCTCGGCAGGGGCAAACACTGAAGCTTTCTTT.

The V gene is TRBV7-2, the J gene TRBJ1-1; 9 bases fit TRBD1. CDR1 and CDR2 (germline): SGHTA, FQGNSA. This CDR3 has 18 residues. With 5 bases clipped from V and 3 bases from J, the junction kept 16 bases outside the gene matches. CDR3: CASSLTYRGLRLDTEAFF. DNA of the CDR3: TGTGCCAGCAGCCTCACTTACAGGGGGCTAAGATTGGACACTGAAGCTTTCTTT.

The chain links TRBV19 to TRBJ2-5; 8 bases match TRBD2. Germline-derived CDR1 and CDR2 are LNHDA and SQIVND (reference sequence). The length of the CDR3 is 17 residues. The trim removed 3 bases at V and 4 bases at J, leaving 13 bases unmatched. The DNA for the CDR3 is TGTGCCAGTAGTATGGCCCCACTAGCGGCCGCGGGAGAGACCCAGTACTTC. Residues: CASSMAPLAAAGETQYF.

The chain links TRBV2 to TRBJ2-3, with a tentative D call TRBD2 (6 bases). The CDR3 loop spans 14 amino acids. Per germline, CDR1 SNHLY and CDR2 FYNNEI. Trimming shortened V by 1 base and J by 2 bases, and 7 bases separated the two germline ends. The CDR3: CASSEGRDTDTQYF. The DNA for the CDR3 is TGTGCCAGCAGTGAAGGGCGGGACACAGATACGCAGTATTTT.

The chain employs TRBV2 and TRBJ2-1, with a tentative D call TRBD1 (6 bases). The germline CDR1 and CDR2 sequences are SNHLY and FYNNEI. The ends were cut back, 2 bases at V and 8 bases at J, with 10 bases in the middle. This CDR3 comprises 13 residues. The CDR3 loop reads CASSEWGLDEQFF. The CDR3, as DNA: TGTGCCAGCAGTGAATGGGGGCTCGATGAGCAGTTCTTC.

The chain joins TRBV29-1 to TRBJ1-1; D is unresolved. The CDR3 is 14 amino acids. Between the trimmed V and J ends, which lost 7 bases and 3 bases, there was a span of 18 bases. Germline V gene data show CDR1 as SQVTM and CDR2 as ANQGSEA. CDR3 in DNA: TGCAGCGCTGCGCCGTCTTCGAGGGACACTGAAGCTTTCTTT. It specifies CSAAPSSRDTEAFF.

The V and J genes are TRBV4-1 and TRBJ1-2; TRBD1 is a possible D gene (5 bases). This CDR3 comprises 18 residues. Germline assignment: CDR1 MGHRA and CDR2 YSYEKL. With 5 bases removed from V and 4 bases from J, the gap between germline ends came to 26 bases. CDR3 coding DNA: TGCGCCAGCAGCTCTGGGGCCGTGACGAGTCGGAGCTCCTATGGCTACACCTTC. Amino acid sequence: CASSSGAVTSRSSYGYTF.

The chain recombines TRBV10-1 with TRBJ2-7; 9 positions agree with TRBD2. Germline CDR1 is WNHNN and CDR2 is SYGVQD (reference sequence). The CDR3 totals 13 residues. The ends lost 3 bases at V and 5 bases at J; junction bases unmatched: 2. This CDR3 reads CASSDRLADEQYF. The CDR3 coding sequence is TGCGCCAGCAGTGATAGACTAGCGGACGAGCAGTACTTC.

The genes are TRBV5-1 and TRBJ1-1; TRBD1 matches 8 bases. After removal of 1 base from V and 0 bases from J, the junction contained 5 bases not matched to a gene. CDR1 and CDR2 from the germline V gene are SGHRS and YFSETQ. The length of the CDR3 is 16 residues. For the CDR3, the DNA is TGCGCCAGCAGCTTGACAACAGGGGGATTGAACACTGAAGCTTTCTTT. Its translation is CASSLTTGGLNTEAFF.

The chain has TRBV9 and TRBJ2-7; the D gene is possibly TRBD1 (6 bases). V shed 3 bases and J shed 5 bases, with 12 bases lying between them. The CDR3 extends over 13 amino acids. Per the germline V gene, CDR1 is SGDLS and CDR2 is YYNGEE. The CDR3 sequence: CASSAQGFDEQYF. In nucleotides, the CDR3 is TGTGCCAGCAGCGCCCAGGGGTTCGACGAGCAGTACTTC.

The chain combines TRBV7-9 with TRBJ2-1, with D perhaps TRBD2 (6 bases). The CDR3 extends over 12 amino acids. The ends were cut back, 1 base at V and 14 bases at J, with 12 bases in the middle. The germline V gene encodes CDR1 SEHNR and CDR2 FQNEAQ (reference sequence). The CDR3 DNA is TGTGCCAGCAGCTTAGGGCCTCCGGGGGAGTTCTTC. This translates into CASSLGPPGEFF.

The chain combines TRBV7-3 with TRBJ1-5; 10 nucleotides line up with TRBD1. The CDR3 is 16 amino acids. CDR1 SGHTA and CDR2 FQGTGA come from the germline V gene. Trimming removed 2 bases from V and 7 bases from J; junction bases left unmatched: 8. The CDR3 region is CASSLYGTGEGQPQHF. The CDR3, as DNA: TGTGCCAGCAGCTTATATGGGACAGGGGAGGGCCAGCCCCAGCATTTT.

This rearrangement joins TRBV4-1 to TRBJ1-5; tentatively, D is TRBD1 (5 bases). The CDR3 runs to 15 residues. CDR1 is MGHRA and CDR2 is YSYEKL in the germline V gene. V lost 0 bases and J 5 bases, leaving 11 bases between the germline ends. Written as DNA, the CDR3 is TGCGCCAGCAGCCAAGACGGCACAGGCGATCAGCCCCAGCATTTT. Translation: CASSQDGTGDQPQHF.

This chain uses TRBV11-2 with TRBJ2-5; weak D call: TRBD2 (5 bases). The CDR3 totals 14 residues. CDR1 is SGHAT, CDR2 FQNNGV, per germline. V was shortened by 4 bases and J by 1 base, with 10 bases between the two germline ends. The chain's CDR3 is CASSSGISQETQYF. The CDR3 DNA sequence: TGTGCCAGCAGCTCGGGGATTTCCCAAGAGACCCAGTACTTC.

The chain has TRBV6-6 and TRBJ1-1; no clear D. Germline loops: CDR1 MNHNY, CDR2 SVGAGI (reference sequence). The CDR3 spans 13 residues. V lost 0 bases and J 4 bases, leaving 6 bases between the germline ends. DNA of the CDR3: TGTGCCAGCAGTTACTCGTCCCTCACTGAAGCTTTCTTT. Translated: CASSYSSLTEAFF.

Points on this clone: Distinct nucleotide sequences in the sample also encode this CDR3. The rearrangement joins TRBV6-1 to TRBJ1-4, with D unclear. Germline loops: CDR1 MNHNS, CDR2 SASEGT. The germline V and J ends were trimmed by 4 bases and 7 bases, with 4 bases remaining between them. The CDR3 sequence is 11 residues long. Here the CDR3 reads CASSAVEKLFF. As DNA, the CDR3 is TGTGCCAGCAGTGCCGTTGAAAAACTGTTTTTT.

The CDR3 nucleotides read TGTGCCAGCAGTGAGGCACAGTACAATCAGCCCCAGCATTTT. This codes for CASSEAQYNQPQHF. The rearrangement uses TRBV6-1 and TRBJ1-5, with D unclear. Trimming left V 3 bases short and J 3 bases short, with 9 bases between. The CDR3 consists of 14 residues. Germline assignment: CDR1 MNHNS and CDR2 SASEGT.

The rearrangement links TRBV6-1 to TRBJ2-2; TRBD2 aligns across 8 bases. Germline CDR1 reads MNHNS; CDR2 reads SASEGT. This CDR3 has 16 residues. J lost 4 bases, V lost 3 bases, and 7 bases had no gene match. CDR3 residues: CASSERGGRFTGELFF. DNA of the CDR3: TGTGCCAGCAGTGAGAGGGGCGGGAGGTTCACCGGGGAGCTGTTTTTT.

This clone appeared a single time. The chain is built from TRBV19 and TRBJ2-3; 9 positions match TRBD1. CDR3 length: 14 amino acids. Germline assignment: CDR1 LNHDA and CDR2 SQIVND (reference sequence). V trimming: 7 bases; J trimming: 6 bases; junction bases outside the gene matches: 8. The CDR3 loop is CASKRDRATDTQYF. The CDR3, as DNA: TGTGCCAGTAAACGGGACAGGGCCACCGATACGCAGTATTTT.